Following are 14 T cell receptor beta chains from one sample sequenced in a study of CD8 T cells in ankylosing spondylitis. Study-wide points: Seven to nine highly homologous variants formed a TCR beta motif that appeared characteristic of ankylosing spondylitis blood.

From the 5' RACE reads, TCRdb called clonotypes with MiXCR, one entry per CDR3 protein. The sample lists 500,000 to 550,000 distinct CDR3 sequences; roughly 13% were seen once. No antigen has been identified for these receptors. What was sequenced was blood, either unsorted or a sorted T cell fraction (not recorded which). These receptors all come from a male donor with ankylosing spondylitis.

The chain is built from TRBV4-1 and TRBJ2-2; 13 bases are shared with TRBD2. The germline V gene has CDR1 MGHRA and CDR2 YSYEKL. The CDR3 contains 17 residues. The junction had 6 bases not matched to a gene; V was cut back by 5 bases and J by 3 bases. This CDR3 reads CASSSRTSGSHTGELFF. In nucleotides, the CDR3 is TGCGCCAGCAGCTCTCGGACTAGCGGGAGTCACACCGGGGAGCTGTTTTTT.

This sequence joins TRBV3-1 and TRBJ2-1, with TRBD2 as a possible D gene (5 bases). The CDR3 loop spans 17 amino acids. Trimming removed 5 bases from V and 1 base from J, with 18 bases in between. From germline, CDR1 is LGHDT and CDR2 YNNKEL (reference sequence). CDR3 amino acids: CASSSPSGESSYNEQFF. The CDR3 nucleotides read TGTGCCAGCAGCTCCCCCTCCGGGGAGAGTTCCTACAATGAGCAGTTCTTC.

This chain links TRBV7-8 with TRBJ2-1; D possibly corresponds to TRBD1 (6 bases). V lost 3 bases to trimming and J lost 1 base, with 13 bases between them. Germline values: CDR1 SGHVS, CDR2 FQNEAQ. This CDR3 region has 16 residues. In nucleotides, the CDR3 is TGTGCCAGCAGCTTGATAGACAGGTATTCCTACAATGAGCAGTTCTTC. It translates to CASSLIDRYSYNEQFF.

The chain employs TRBV20-1 and TRBJ2-3; the D is unclear. Germline-derived CDR1 and CDR2 are DFQATT and SNEGSKA (reference sequence). Deletions cut 0 bases from V and 2 bases from J, with 9 bases between. There are 14 residues in the CDR3. The CDR3 region has the DNA TGCAGTGCTAGAGAGGGCACGTTCACAGATACGCAGTATTTT. It is translated as CSAREGTFTDTQYF.

This clonotype was detected a few times. The rearrangement links TRBV6-1 to TRBJ2-1; the D is unclear. Germline-derived CDR1 and CDR2 are MNHNS and SASEGT. The germline V and J ends were trimmed by 2 bases and 5 bases, with 7 bases remaining between them. CDR3 size: 13 residues. The CDR3 coding sequence is TGTGCCAGCAGTGAAAGGCAGGACAATGAGCAGTTCTTC. Protein: CASSERQDNEQFF.

This clonotype was seen a few times. The chain uses TRBV7-9 and TRBJ2-7, with 8 bases aligning to TRBD2. The V and J ends lost 5 bases and 5 bases, in that order; junction bases with no gene match: 8. Germline V CDR1 and CDR2: SEHNR, FQNEAQ (reference sequence). There are 14 residues in the CDR3. The CDR3 DNA reads TGTGCCAGCAGCCGGGGGGGGTTCAACGACGAGCAGTACGTC. It yields the protein CASSRGGFNDEQYV.

The chain combines TRBV2 with TRBJ1-1, with D possibly matching TRBD1 (5 bases). This CDR3 has 15 amino acids. Germline loops: CDR1 SNHLY, CDR2 FYNNEI. Trimming shortened V by 8 bases and J by 4 bases, and 20 bases separated the two germline ends. CDR3 DNA sequence: TGTGCCAGCCGCCTAGCGGACCGCGGGGGCACTGAAGCTTTCTTT. Translation gives CASRLADRGGTEAFF.

This clonotype has a handful of counts. The J gene is TRBJ1-1, the V gene TRBV7-2; 12 bases align to TRBD1. V was pared by 5 bases and J by 0 bases, with 7 bases of the junction left unmatched. Germline values: CDR1 SGHTA, CDR2 FQGNSA. The CDR3 is made up of 17 amino acids. CDR3 loop: CASSREGQGAMNTEAFF. The DNA of the CDR3 is TGTGCCAGCAGCAGGGAGGGACAGGGGGCTATGAACACTGAAGCTTTCTTT.

This clonotype came up a few times. The chain recombines TRBV6-1 with TRBJ1-5; no definite D call. Trimming pared 7 bases from V and 10 bases from J, leaving 14 bases between. The germline gives CDR1 MNHNS, CDR2 SASEGT. The CDR3 has 12 residues. This CDR3 is CASNQDISPQHF. The CDR3 DNA reads TGTGCCAGCAATCAGGATATCAGCCCCCAGCATTTT.

The chain couples TRBV11-2 to TRBJ2-2; perhaps TRBD2 as D (5 bases). Trimming cost V 3 bases and J 1 base, with 9 bases left between them. The germline CDR1 and CDR2 sequences are SGHAT and FQNNGV. CDR3 size: 15 residues. The DNA for the CDR3 is TGTGCCAGCAGCTTTACCGCGGGGAACACCGGGGAGCTGTTTTTT. Protein sequence: CASSFTAGNTGELFF.

This clonotype was counted between two and nine times. The V and J genes are TRBV20-1 and TRBJ1-4; tentatively, D is TRBD1 (6 bases). V was shortened by 6 bases and J by 3 bases, with 17 bases between the two germline ends. Germline CDR1 and CDR2: DFQATT and SNEGSKA (reference sequence). The length of the CDR3 is 15 residues. The CDR3 DNA follows: TGCAGTGCCCTAGGGGGGGCTTCGGCTAATGAAAAACTGTTTTTT. This sequence encodes CSALGGASANEKLFF.

A few counts support this clonotype. The V and J genes are TRBV20-1 and TRBJ2-1, with TRBD1 matching 7 bases. Germline lookup yields CDR1 DFQATT and CDR2 SNEGSKA (reference sequence). The junction had 5 bases not matched to a gene; V was cut back by 3 bases and J by 6 bases. The CDR3 contains 13 residues. The DNA of the CDR3 is TGCAGTGCTAGCAAGGGGGCCGGCAATGAGCAGTTCTTC. It translates to CSASKGAGNEQFF.

Ten or more counts support this clonotype. A read error may produce the germline difference seen at one junction end. V and J are TRBV5-1 and TRBJ1-4; TRBD1 aligns across 8 bases. This CDR3 region has 14 residues. The germline gives CDR1 SGHRS, CDR2 YFSETQ. For the CDR3, the DNA is TGCGCCAGCAGCTCGACAGGGGCTAAAGAAAAACTGTTTTTT. It translates to CASSSTGAKEKLFF.

V gene TRBV7-2 combines with J gene TRBJ2-1, with 10 bases aligning to TRBD2. CDR1 and CDR2 from the germline V gene are SGHTA and FQGNSA. Germline trimming cut 5 bases from V and 4 bases from J; bases unmatched to any gene: 11. The CDR3 spans 17 residues. The CDR3 sequence is CASSLAPSSGGYNEQFF. In DNA, the CDR3 is TGTGCCAGCAGCCTCGCCCCGTCTAGCGGGGGATACAATGAGCAGTTCTTC.